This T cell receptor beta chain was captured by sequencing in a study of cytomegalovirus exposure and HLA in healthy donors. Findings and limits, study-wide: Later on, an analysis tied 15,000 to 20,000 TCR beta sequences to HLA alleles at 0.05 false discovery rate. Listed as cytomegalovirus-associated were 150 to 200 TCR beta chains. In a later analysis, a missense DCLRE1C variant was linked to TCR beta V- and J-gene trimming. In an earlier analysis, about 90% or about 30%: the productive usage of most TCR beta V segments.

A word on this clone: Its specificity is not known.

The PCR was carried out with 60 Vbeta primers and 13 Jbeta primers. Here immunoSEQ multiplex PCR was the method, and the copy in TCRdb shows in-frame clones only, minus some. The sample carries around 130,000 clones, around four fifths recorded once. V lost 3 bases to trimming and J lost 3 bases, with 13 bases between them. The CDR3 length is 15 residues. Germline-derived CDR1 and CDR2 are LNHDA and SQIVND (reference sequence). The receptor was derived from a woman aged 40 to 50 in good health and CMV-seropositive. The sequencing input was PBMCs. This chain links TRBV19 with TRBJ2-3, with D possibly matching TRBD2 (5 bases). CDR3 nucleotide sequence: TGTGCCAGTAGTATGAGGGAACTCAGAACAGATACGCAGTATTTT. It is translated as CASSMRELRTDTQYF. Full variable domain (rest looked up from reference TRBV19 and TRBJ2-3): DGGITQSPKYLFRKEGQNVTLSCEQNLNHDAMYWYRQDPGQGLRLIYYSQIVNDFQKGDIAEGYSVSREKKESFPLTVTSAQKNPTAFYLCASSMRELRTDTQYFGPGTRLTVL.